Below are 3 T cell receptor beta chains sequenced from a single sample in a study of T cells in tuberculosis. Clones were read by immunoSEQ multiplex PCR, and TCRdb kept only the in-frame ones, dropping some. This table has about 43,000 clones, approximately 94% appearing once. The material sequenced was PBMCs. Source of these receptors: a donor aged 10 to 29 with latent tuberculosis or without tuberculosis infection. Some clones in this sample may be carry-over from other donors' samples.

CDR3 sequence reads: CADRGAFF. DNA of the CDR3: TGTGCCGACAGGGGCGCTTTCTTT. V gene TRBV2 combines with J gene TRBJ1-1; TRBD1 matches at 8 bases. The trim removed 11 bases at V and 11 bases at J, leaving 1 base unmatched. The CDR3 spans 8 residues. Germline-derived CDR1 and CDR2 are SNHLY and FYNNEI. Supplemented by reference TRBV2 and TRBJ1-1, the full variable domain reads EPEVTQTPSHQVTQMGQEVILRCVPISNHLYFYWYRQILGQKVEFLVSFYNNEISEKSEIFDDQFSVERPDGSNFTLKIRSTKLEDSAMYFCADRGAFFGQGTRLTVV.

The rearrangement links TRBV14 to TRBJ2-7; TRBD1 matches at 7 bases. Per the germline V gene, CDR1 is SGHDN and CDR2 is FVKESK. Trimming at V came to 2 bases and at J to 3 bases, leaving 7 bases not matched to a gene. This CDR3 contains 15 residues. The CDR3 spells CASSQLVGQYYEQYF. CDR3 in DNA: TGTGCCAGCAGCCAACTAGTGGGACAGTACTACGAGCAGTACTTC.

The chain recombines TRBV7-2 with TRBJ1-5, with 8 bases aligning to TRBD1. This CDR3 spans 14 amino acids. Germline V gene data show CDR1 as SGHTA and CDR2 as FQGNSA. The V gene end was trimmed by 5 bases and the J gene end by 5 bases; junction bases not matched to a gene: 5. CDR3 DNA sequence: TGTGCCAGCAGCATAGGACAGGGTGATCAGCCCCAGCATTTT. It is translated as CASSIGQGDQPQHF. The variable domain in full, with the rest retrieved from reference TRBV7-2 and TRBJ1-5, is GAGVSQSPSNKVTEKGKDVELRCDPISGHTALYWYRQSLGQGLEFLIYFQGNSAPDKSGLPSDRFSAERTGGSVSTLTIQRTQQEDSAVYLCASSIGQGDQPQHFGDGTRLSIL.